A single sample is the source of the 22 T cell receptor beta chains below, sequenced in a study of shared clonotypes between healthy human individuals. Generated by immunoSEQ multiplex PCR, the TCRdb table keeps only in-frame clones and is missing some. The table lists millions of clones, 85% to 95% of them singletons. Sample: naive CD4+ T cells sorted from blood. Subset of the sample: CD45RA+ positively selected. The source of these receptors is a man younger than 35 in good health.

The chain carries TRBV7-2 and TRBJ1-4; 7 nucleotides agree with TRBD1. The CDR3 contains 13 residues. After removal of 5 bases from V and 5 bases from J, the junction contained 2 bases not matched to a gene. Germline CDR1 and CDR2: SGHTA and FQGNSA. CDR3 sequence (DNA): TGTGCCAGCAGCGCAGGGGGAAATGAAAAACTGTTTTTT. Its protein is CASSAGGNEKLFF.

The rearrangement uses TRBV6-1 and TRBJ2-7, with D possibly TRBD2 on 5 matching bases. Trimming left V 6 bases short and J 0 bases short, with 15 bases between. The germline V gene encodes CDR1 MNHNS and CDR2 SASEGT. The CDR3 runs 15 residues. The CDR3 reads CASRTLVSPSYEQYF. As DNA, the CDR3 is TGTGCCAGCAGGACACTAGTTTCGCCCTCCTACGAGCAGTACTTC.

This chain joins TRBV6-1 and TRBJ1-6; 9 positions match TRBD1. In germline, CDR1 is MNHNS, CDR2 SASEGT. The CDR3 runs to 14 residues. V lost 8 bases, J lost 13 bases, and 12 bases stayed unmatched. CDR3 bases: TGTGCCAGCTCAGAGATAAACAGGGGGCTGCCCCTCCACTTT. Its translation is CASSEINRGLPLHF.

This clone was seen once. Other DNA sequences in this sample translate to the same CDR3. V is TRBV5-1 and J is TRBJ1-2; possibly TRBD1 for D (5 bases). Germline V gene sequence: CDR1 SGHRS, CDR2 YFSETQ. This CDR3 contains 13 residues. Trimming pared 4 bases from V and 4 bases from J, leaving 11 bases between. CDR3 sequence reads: CASSPDSSYGYTF. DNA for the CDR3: TGCGCCAGCAGCCCCGACAGCAGCTATGGCTACACCTTC.

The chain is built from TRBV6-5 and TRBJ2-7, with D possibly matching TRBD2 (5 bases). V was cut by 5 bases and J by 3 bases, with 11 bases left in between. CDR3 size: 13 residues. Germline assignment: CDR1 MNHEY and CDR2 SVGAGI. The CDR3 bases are TGTGCCAGCAGTGCTCCGGGGTACTACGAGCAGTACTTC. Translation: CASSAPGYYEQYF.

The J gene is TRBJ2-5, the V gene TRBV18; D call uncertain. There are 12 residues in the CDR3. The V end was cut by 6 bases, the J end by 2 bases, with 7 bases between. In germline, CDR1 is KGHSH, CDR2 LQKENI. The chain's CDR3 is CASSRRQETQYF. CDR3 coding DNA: TGTGCCAGCTCCCGCAGGCAAGAGACCCAGTACTTC.

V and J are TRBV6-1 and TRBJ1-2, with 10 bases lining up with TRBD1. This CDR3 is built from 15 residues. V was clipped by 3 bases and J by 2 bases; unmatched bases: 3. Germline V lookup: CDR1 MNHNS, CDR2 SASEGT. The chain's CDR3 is CASSDRGQGNYGYTF. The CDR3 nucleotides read TGTGCCAGCAGTGACCGGGGACAGGGGAACTATGGCTACACCTTC.

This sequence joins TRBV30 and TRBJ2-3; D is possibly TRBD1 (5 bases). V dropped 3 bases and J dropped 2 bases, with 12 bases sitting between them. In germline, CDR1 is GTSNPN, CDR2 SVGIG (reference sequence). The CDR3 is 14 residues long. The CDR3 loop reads CAWRRNRITDTQYF. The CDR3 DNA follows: TGTGCCTGGAGGCGCAACAGGATCACAGATACGCAGTATTTT.

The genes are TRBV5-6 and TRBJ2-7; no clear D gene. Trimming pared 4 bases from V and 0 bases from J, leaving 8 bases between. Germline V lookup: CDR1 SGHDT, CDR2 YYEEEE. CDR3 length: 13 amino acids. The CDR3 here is CASSPVSSYEQYF. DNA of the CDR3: TGTGCCAGCAGCCCAGTAAGCTCCTACGAGCAGTACTTC.

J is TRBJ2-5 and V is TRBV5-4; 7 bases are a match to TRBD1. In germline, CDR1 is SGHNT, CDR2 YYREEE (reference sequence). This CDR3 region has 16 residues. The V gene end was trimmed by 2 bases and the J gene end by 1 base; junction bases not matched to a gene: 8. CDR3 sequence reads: CASSFRQGGAQETQYF. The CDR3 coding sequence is TGTGCCAGCAGCTTTCGACAGGGCGGCGCCCAAGAGACCCAGTACTTC.

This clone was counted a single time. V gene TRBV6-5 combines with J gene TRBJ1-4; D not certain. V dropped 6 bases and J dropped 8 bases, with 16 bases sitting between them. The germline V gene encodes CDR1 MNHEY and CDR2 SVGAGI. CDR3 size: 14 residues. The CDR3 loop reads CASSQDIYPEKLFF. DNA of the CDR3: TGTGCCAGCAGCCAAGACATCTATCCCGAAAAACTGTTTTTT.

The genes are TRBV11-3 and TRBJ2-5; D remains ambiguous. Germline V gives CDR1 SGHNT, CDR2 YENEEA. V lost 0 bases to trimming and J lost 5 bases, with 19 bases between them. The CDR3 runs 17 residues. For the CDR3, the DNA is TGTGCCAGCAGCTTAGATGTGGTAGATGCAAATCTGGAGACCCAGTACTTC. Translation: CASSLDVVDANLETQYF. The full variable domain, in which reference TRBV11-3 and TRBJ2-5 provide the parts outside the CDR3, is EAGVVQSPRYKIIEKKQPVAFWCNPISGHNTLYWYLQNLGQGPELLIRYENEEAVDDSQLPKDRFSAERLKGVDSTLKIQPAELGDSAVYLCASSLDVVDANLETQYFGPGTRLLVL.

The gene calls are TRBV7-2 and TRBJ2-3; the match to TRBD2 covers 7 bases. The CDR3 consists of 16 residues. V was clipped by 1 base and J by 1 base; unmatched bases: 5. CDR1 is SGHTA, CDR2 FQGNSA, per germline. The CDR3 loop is CASSLVGGSGTDTQYF. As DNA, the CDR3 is TGTGCCAGCAGCTTAGTAGGCGGGAGCGGCACAGATACGCAGTATTTT.

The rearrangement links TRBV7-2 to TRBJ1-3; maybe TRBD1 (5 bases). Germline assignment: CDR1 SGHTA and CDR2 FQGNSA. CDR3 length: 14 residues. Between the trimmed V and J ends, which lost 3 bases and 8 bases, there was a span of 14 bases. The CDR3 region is CASSFGSRVDTIYF. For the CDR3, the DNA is TGTGCCAGCAGCTTCGGTAGCAGGGTTGACACCATATATTTT.

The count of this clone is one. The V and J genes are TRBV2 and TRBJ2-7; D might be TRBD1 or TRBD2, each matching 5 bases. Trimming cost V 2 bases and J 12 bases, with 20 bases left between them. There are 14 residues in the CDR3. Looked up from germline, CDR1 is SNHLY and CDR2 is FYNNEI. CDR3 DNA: TGTGCCAGCAGTGAAATCCCCGGGGCCCTCCTTGGGTACTTC. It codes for CASSEIPGALLGYF.

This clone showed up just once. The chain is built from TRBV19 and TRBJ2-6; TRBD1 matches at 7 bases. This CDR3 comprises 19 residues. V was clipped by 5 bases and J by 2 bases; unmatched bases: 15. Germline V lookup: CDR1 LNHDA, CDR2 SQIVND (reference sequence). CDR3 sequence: CASSSMNRQGVPGANVLTF. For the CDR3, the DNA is TGTGCCAGTAGTTCAATGAACCGACAGGGTGTTCCTGGGGCCAACGTCCTGACTTTC.

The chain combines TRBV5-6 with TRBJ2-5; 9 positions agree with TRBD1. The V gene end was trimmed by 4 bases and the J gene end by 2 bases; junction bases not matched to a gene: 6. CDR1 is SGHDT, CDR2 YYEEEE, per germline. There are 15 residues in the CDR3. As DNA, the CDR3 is TGTGCCAGCAGCGGATTGACAGGGGGACAAGAGACCCAGTACTTC. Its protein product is CASSGLTGGQETQYF.

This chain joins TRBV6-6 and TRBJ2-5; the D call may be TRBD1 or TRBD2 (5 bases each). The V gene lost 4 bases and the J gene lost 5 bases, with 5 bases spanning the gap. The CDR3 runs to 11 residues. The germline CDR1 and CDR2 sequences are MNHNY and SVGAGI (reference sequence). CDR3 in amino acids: CASSWDETQYF. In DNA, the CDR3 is TGTGCCAGCAGTTGGGACGAGACCCAGTACTTC.

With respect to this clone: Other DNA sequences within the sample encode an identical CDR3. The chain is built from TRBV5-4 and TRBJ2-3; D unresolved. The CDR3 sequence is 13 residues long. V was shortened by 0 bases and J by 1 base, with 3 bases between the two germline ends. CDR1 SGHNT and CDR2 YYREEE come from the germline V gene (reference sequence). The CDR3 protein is CASSLEGTDTQYF. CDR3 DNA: TGTGCCAGCAGCTTGGAGGGCACAGATACGCAGTATTTT. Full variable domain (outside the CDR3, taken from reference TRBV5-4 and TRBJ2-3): ETGVTQSPTHLIKTRGQQVTLRCSSQSGHNTVSWYQQALGQGPQFIFQYYREEENGRGNFPPRFSGLQFPNYSSELNVNALELDDSALYLCASSLEGTDTQYFGPGTRLTVL.

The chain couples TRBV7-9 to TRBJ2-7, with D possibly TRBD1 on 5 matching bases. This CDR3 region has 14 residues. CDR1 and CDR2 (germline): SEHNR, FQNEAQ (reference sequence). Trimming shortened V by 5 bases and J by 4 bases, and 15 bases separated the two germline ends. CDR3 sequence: CASSPHGADYEQYF. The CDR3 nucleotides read TGTGCCAGCAGCCCTCATGGGGCTGATTACGAGCAGTACTTC.

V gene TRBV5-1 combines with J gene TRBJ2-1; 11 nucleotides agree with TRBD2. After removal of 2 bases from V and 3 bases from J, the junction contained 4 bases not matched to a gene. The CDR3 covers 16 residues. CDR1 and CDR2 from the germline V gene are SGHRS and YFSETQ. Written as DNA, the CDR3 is TGCGCCAGCAGCTTAACCGGGACTAGCGGCTACAATGAGCAGTTCTTC. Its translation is CASSLTGTSGYNEQFF.

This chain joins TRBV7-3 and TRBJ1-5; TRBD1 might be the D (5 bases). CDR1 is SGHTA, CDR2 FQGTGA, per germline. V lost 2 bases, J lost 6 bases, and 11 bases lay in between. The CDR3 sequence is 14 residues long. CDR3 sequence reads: CASSLGGEAQPQHF. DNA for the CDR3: TGTGCCAGCAGCTTAGGAGGGGAGGCTCAGCCCCAGCATTTT.